These T cell receptor beta chains were read from a single sample in a study of PD-L1 blockade in urothelial cancer. Profiled with immunoSEQ multiplex PCR; TCRdb holds only in-frame clones, not every one. The sample contains roughly 50,000 clones, roughly 80% of which appear only once. The input for sequencing was PBMCs, taken around atezolizumab (anti-PD-L1) treatment. The receptors stem from a man aged 70 or older with urothelial cancer. Each CDR3 is given with its conserved first and last residue.

J gene | V gene | CDR3 protein
TRBJ1-5 | TRBV5-6 | CASSKGSTHQPQHF
TRBJ2-5 | TRBV11-3 | CASSLGGTSMETQYF
TRBJ1-5 | TRBV4-1 | CASSERAGPNRNQPQHF
TRBJ2-5 | TRBV19 | CASSKAGGTETQYF
TRBJ2-5 | TRBV19 | CASSDRSAKTQYF
TRBJ2-3 | TRBV6-6 | CASSYSSPDLYTQYF
TRBJ1-2 | TRBV6-5 | CASKRQDYGYTF
TRBJ2-7 | TRBV5-1 | CASSLAGTGGGSYEQYF
TRBJ1-3 | TRBV5-1 | CASSSYSGNTIYF
TRBJ1-5 | TRBV6-1 | CASSQTQGDNQPQHF
TRBJ2-2 | TRBV7-6 | CASSLEGGILAASRTGELFF
TRBJ1-1 | TRBV4-2 | CASSPGLGTAMNTEAFF
TRBJ2-1 | TRBV7-9 | CASSLVVRGALSSYNEQFF
TRBJ1-1 | TRBV18 | CASSPPRTVFTEAFF
TRBJ1-1 | TRBV15 | CATSRTQGREAFF
TRBJ2-2 | TRBV18 | CASSPQADTGELFF
TRBJ1-1 | TRBV6-5 | CASSPPRDRSEAFF
TRBJ1-2 | TRBV27 | CASSLSAGGNYGYTF
TRBJ2-7 | TRBV6-5 | CASSADRGRSYEQYF
TRBJ2-1 | TRBV4-3 | CASSQDRVHEQFF
TRBJ2-7 | TRBV6-1 | CASSRAGGGSEQYF
TRBJ1-1 | TRBV7-2 | CASSLGPPRGTEAFF
TRBJ1-5 | TRBV4-1 | CASSQLLGRGPRNQPQHF
TRBJ2-5 | TRBV20-1 | CSAAAGETQYF
TRBJ1-4 | TRBV5-4 | CASSSRTGKNEKLFF
TRBJ2-7 | TRBV13 | CASSSETGYEQYF
TRBJ2-3 | TRBV5-1 | CASGKGATDTQYF
TRBJ2-1 | TRBV7-2 | CASSSSVTLNNEQFF
TRBJ2-7 | TRBV4-2 | CASSHGGDSAYEQYF
TRBJ1-3 | TRBV7-2 | CASSPRRAQGNTIYF
TRBJ2-2 | TRBV2 | CASIGISGSLGTGELFF
TRBJ2-7 | TRBV6-5 | CASRELSGGPYEQYF
TRBJ2-3 | TRBV5-1 | CASSLEGRAPTDTQYF
TRBJ1-1 | TRBV6-5 | CASRSTGAYLAAFF
TRBJ2-7 | TRBV4-1 | CASSGTSGVLYEQYF
TRBJ1-5 | TRBV6-1 | CASGAVKGTQHF
TRBJ2-3 | TRBV4-3 | CASSLGTSGRDTQYF
TRBJ1-3 | TRBV15 | CATSSFQGFGNTIYF
TRBJ2-7 | TRBV6-1 | CASSEYGTGVEQYF
TRBJ2-5 | TRBV7-2 | CASSSDGRARKTQYF
TRBJ2-2 | TRBV27 | CASSQTGTSGGANTGELFF
TRBJ1-2 | TRBV15 | CATSRDGWDTGGNYGYTF
TRBJ2-1 | TRBV7-3 | CASSLTRLPGLAGGPPKGQFF
TRBJ1-5 | TRBV28 | CASRNQPQHF
TRBJ1-5 | TRBV6-5 | CASSYRAGGAGQPQHF
TRBJ1-1 | TRBV7-2 | CASSLGHQNTEAFF
TRBJ2-1 | TRBV7-2 | CASSLLKGGYNEQFF
TRBJ1-6 | TRBV28 | CASRLPSSYNSPLHF
TRBJ1-6 | TRBV5-1 | CASSQEGSGNSPLHF
TRBJ1-6 | TRBV27 | CASSLRGENNSPLHF
TRBJ1-2 | TRBV30 | CAWSAGTVYGYTF
TRBJ2-3 | TRBV7-3 | CASTVPGGITDTQYF
TRBJ1-1 | TRBV18 | CASSPGANTEAFF
TRBJ2-3 | TRBV15 | CATSRVKGLGTDTQYF
TRBJ2-2 | TRBV4-2 | CASSQDTSKGELFF